Only a few counts were recorded for the clone carrying this T cell receptor (beta chain). Its antigen remains unidentified. The sample originates from a study of cytomegalovirus exposure and HLA in healthy donors. Looking at the study overall: Earlier, almost 120 million unique TCR beta sequences were recovered from about 200 million T cells by an analysis. General study results and limits: In a later analysis, V- and J-gene trimming of beta chains associated with a DCLRE1C missense variant, replicated independently. Some TCR beta chains (around 160 of them) were listed as cytomegalovirus-associated. Most subjects' HLA-A and HLA-B alleles were reportedly predicted from TCR beta sequences.

The germline CDR1 and CDR2 sequences are SNHLY and FYNNEI. The V and J ends lost 7 bases and 2 bases respectively, with 8 bases between them. This CDR3 comprises 12 residues. Vbeta (60) and Jbeta (13) primers were used in the PCR. The repertoire was sequenced with immunoSEQ multiplex PCR; TCRdb's copy has only in-frame clones and lacks some. The table shows around 130,000 clones, with approximately 81% occurring only once. The J gene is TRBJ1-2, the V gene TRBV2; D perhaps matches TRBD1 (5 bases). Source material: PBMCs. The origin of this receptor is a man aged 18 to 29 in good health and CMV-seronegative. The CDR3 region has the DNA TGTGCCAGCAAGGGGCTAAACTATGGCTACACCTTC. Translated: CASKGLNYGYTF.